This T cell receptor beta chain appears in the sequencing data of a study of CD8+CD57+ T cells in acquired aplastic anemia. The wider study: Each DNA sample taken from sorted CD4+ and CD8+ cells came to 3 to 3.5 ug on average. Healthy-donor CD4+ cells averaged about 9.9 million reads.

Profiling of TCR beta VDJ combinations and CDR3 sequences used genomic DNA as template. In TCRdb, the reads were re-called with MiXCR into one record per CDR3 protein. The sample consists of about 140,000 distinct CDR3 sequences, less than 45% of them appearing once. Study-level findings and limits: Between patients and controls, roughly 29 CD8+ CDR3 sequences were found in common.

Trimming pared 5 bases from V and 2 bases from J, leaving 7 bases between. The CDR3 extends over 12 amino acids. Germline CDR1 is SEHNR and CDR2 is FQNEAQ (reference sequence). Comments on this clonotype: The antigen remains unidentified.

V usage is TRBV7-9 and J usage is TRBJ2-7; D unclear. What was sequenced was sorted CD4+, CD8+, or CD8+CD57+ T cells (not recorded which) from PBMCs. The sequence derives from a human donor in good health, serving as a control. Here the CDR3 DNA reads TGTGCCAGCAGCAGGGAACCCTACGAGCAGTACTTC. Amino acid sequence: CASSREPYEQYF. Variable domain in full (rest from reference TRBV7-9 and TRBJ2-7): DTGVSQNPRHKITKRGQNVTFRCDPISEHNRLYWYRQTLGQGPEFLTYFQNEAQLEKSRLLSDRFSAERPKGSFSTLEIQRTEQGDSAMYLCASSREPYEQYFGPGTRLTVT.